The 24 T cell receptor beta chains presented below share a single source sample, sequenced in a study of control samples from healthy donors and cancer patients. Some clones are missing from TCRdb's copy, which holds only in-frame ones; the method was immunoSEQ multiplex PCR. Among tens of thousands of clones listed, 87% were seen once. The sequenced material came from blood. The receptor set was obtained from a man between 45 and 60 years old in good health.

V gene TRBV19 combines with J gene TRBJ1-5; D call uncertain. The CDR3 loop spans 11 amino acids. V lost 7 bases and J lost 3, with 4 bases in between. Germline CDR1 and CDR2: LNHDA and SQIVND (reference sequence). CDR3: CASITNQPQHF. As DNA, the CDR3 is TGTGCCAGTATAACCAATCAGCCCCAGCATTTT.

The rearrangement joins TRBV7-3 to TRBJ2-2; TRBD1 matches at 7 bases. Germline CDR1 reads SGHTA; CDR2 reads FQGTGA. The CDR3 is 15 amino acids. V was clipped by 6 bases and J by 4 bases; unmatched bases: 8. The CDR3 bases are TGTGCCAGCAGATCCTCAGGGGGAAGCACCGGGGAGCTGTTTTTT. Residues: CASRSSGGSTGELFF.

The chain couples TRBV29-1 to TRBJ1-1; tentatively, D is TRBD1 (6 bases). CDR3 length: 14 amino acids. V shed 6 bases and J shed 2 bases, with 16 bases lying between them. The germline CDR1 and CDR2 sequences are SQVTM and ANQGSEA. The CDR3 sequence: CSVCVGQYNTEAFF. Written as DNA, the CDR3 is TGCAGCGTCTGTGTCGGACAGTACAACACTGAAGCTTTCTTT.

The chain has TRBV3-1 (or the pseudogene TRBV3-2) and TRBJ1-3, with 8 bases that match TRBD1. Trimming removed 4 bases from V and 0 bases from J; junction bases left unmatched: 8. Germline-derived CDR1 and CDR2 are LGHDT and YNNKEL (reference sequence). The CDR3 has 17 residues. In DNA form, the CDR3 reads TGTGCCAGCAGCCCACTGACAGGGGAATACTCTGGAAACACCATATATTTT. It specifies CASSPLTGEYSGNTIYF.

The chain employs TRBV4-1 and TRBJ1-6, with D uncertain. Germline CDR1 MGHRA, CDR2 YSYEKL. This CDR3 contains 17 residues. V lost 1 base and J 8 bases, leaving 18 bases between the germline ends. CDR3 nucleotide sequence: TGCGCCAGCAGCCAAGGGAGTGTCTTTCAAGGGCATTCACCCCTCCACTTT. Encoded protein: CASSQGSVFQGHSPLHF.

The chain joins TRBV12-5 to TRBJ2-5; either TRBD1 or TRBD2 may fit D (5 bases each). The V gene's germline CDR1 is LGHNT and CDR2 FRNRAP. V lost 4 bases and J lost 4, with 22 bases in between. The CDR3 runs to 17 residues. CDR3 sequence (DNA): TGTGCTAGTGGTTCTCCTTCAAACGTGGGGGAAGGAGAGACCCAGTACTTC. Encoded protein: CASGSPSNVGEGETQYF.

The chain employs TRBV7-2 and TRBJ1-3; no reliable D call. V lost 3 bases and J 4 bases, leaving 4 bases between the germline ends. CDR3 length: 12 amino acids. Per germline, CDR1 SGHTA and CDR2 FQGNSA. CDR3 bases: TGTGCCAGCAGCTTCGCGGGAAACACCATATATTTT. As protein: CASSFAGNTIYF.

The chain employs TRBV11-3 and TRBJ1-1; D gene ambiguous. Deletions cut 2 bases from V and 4 bases from J, with 8 bases between. Germline assignment: CDR1 SGHNT and CDR2 YENEEA. This CDR3 is 13 amino acids long. Here the CDR3 DNA reads TGTGCCAGCAGCTTAAGGGAGCGCACTGAAGCTTTCTTT. As protein: CASSLRERTEAFF.

The J gene is TRBJ1-5, the V gene TRBV7-8, with 12 nucleotides matching TRBD1. V dropped 5 bases and J dropped 5; count of bases not matched to a gene: 7. Germline V lookup: CDR1 SGHVS, CDR2 FQNEAQ. This CDR3 is built from 16 residues. The CDR3 bases are TGTGCCAGCAGCGCCACGGGACAGGGGGCTTATCAGCCCCAGCATTTT. It codes for CASSATGQGAYQPQHF.

CDR3 DNA: TGTGCCAGTACCTCCCTTGGGGGTGGCTATGGCTACACCTTC. This gives the protein CASTSLGGGYGYTF. The rearrangement joins TRBV19 to TRBJ1-2, with D possibly TRBD1 on 5 matching bases. With 7 bases removed from V and 4 bases from J, the gap between germline ends came to 16 bases. The CDR3 is 14 residues long. The germline gives CDR1 LNHDA, CDR2 SQIVND (reference sequence).

This rearrangement joins TRBV6-5 to TRBJ1-2; unclear D gene. The CDR3 covers 13 residues. Trimming removed 5 bases at V and 3 bases at J, with 10 bases between. Per the germline V gene, CDR1 is MNHEY and CDR2 is SVGAGI. CDR3 region: CASSPTRYYGYTF. CDR3 sequence (DNA): TGTGCCAGCAGTCCAACAAGATACTATGGCTACACCTTC.

V is TRBV6-5 and J is TRBJ2-1; possibly TRBD2 for D (5 bases). There are 16 residues in the CDR3. Germline V CDR1 and CDR2: MNHEY, SVGAGI. Trimming removed 2 bases at V and 4 bases at J, with 15 bases between. CDR3 DNA: TGTGCCAGCAGTTACCCGGCGGCTAGGGAGTACAATGAGCAGTTCTTC. Its translation: CASSYPAAREYNEQFF.

This clone appeared once. The gene calls are TRBV10-2 and TRBJ2-1; D gene ambiguous. V was shortened by 2 bases and J by 8 bases, with 19 bases between the two germline ends. The germline CDR1 and CDR2 sequences are WSHSY and SAAADI. The CDR3 consists of 16 residues. For the CDR3, the DNA is TGCGCCAGCAGTGAGGATAGGGCACCCGATACCCATGAGCAGTTCTTC. Translating gives CASSEDRAPDTHEQFF.

This chain joins TRBV11-2 and TRBJ2-7; 12 bases line up with TRBD2. J lost 7 bases, V lost 8 bases, and 0 bases had no gene match. Germline assignment: CDR1 SGHAT and CDR2 FQNNGV. The length of the CDR3 is 11 residues. The CDR3 DNA reads TGTGCCAGCGGACTAGCGGGAGAGCAGTACTTC. Amino acids: CASGLAGEQYF.

The chain recombines TRBV14 with TRBJ1-4; 7 bases are a match to TRBD1. CDR1 and CDR2 (germline): SGHDN, FVKESK. J was trimmed by 5 bases and V by 4 bases; bases with no gene match: 7. CDR3 length: 15 amino acids. The CDR3 DNA reads TGTGCCAGCAGCCCAAACAGGGGAGGGAATGAAAAACTGTTTTTT. Protein: CASSPNRGGNEKLFF.

This clone has a single count. The chain uses TRBV9 and TRBJ1-1, with no clear D. This CDR3 is built from 17 residues. From germline, CDR1 is SGDLS and CDR2 YYNGEE. V gave up 0 bases and J gave up 3 bases, with 18 bases separating them. The CDR3 coding sequence is TGTGCCAGCAGCGTAGATTCTTTTGGGGTAAAGGACACTGAAGCTTTCTTT. Residues: CASSVDSFGVKDTEAFF.

The V gene is TRBV4-3, the J gene TRBJ2-3; possible D gene TRBD1, 6 bases. The V end was cut by 1 base, the J end by 4 bases, with 12 bases between. This CDR3 is built from 15 residues. Germline CDR1 is LGHNA and CDR2 is YSLEER. CDR3 nucleotides: TGCGCCAGCAGCCAAGGCACAAAGGGGGCAGATACGCAGTATTTT. Translating gives CASSQGTKGADTQYF.

V gene TRBV7-3 combines with J gene TRBJ2-1, with D possibly being TRBD2 (5 bases). This CDR3 is built from 12 residues. Trimming took off 5 bases at V and 9 bases at J, with 11 bases between the two ends. Germline V gene sequence: CDR1 SGHTA, CDR2 FQGTGA. The CDR3 nucleotides are TGTGCCAGCAGCAAACCGGCGGGTGAGCAGTTCTTC. Protein sequence: CASSKPAGEQFF.

The V call is TRBV4-1, the J call TRBJ2-3; no reliable D call. The germline gives CDR1 MGHRA, CDR2 YSYEKL. The CDR3 is 17 residues long. Trimming left V 3 bases short and J 11 bases short, with 27 bases between. The chain's CDR3 is CASSQTTPSTHLGMQYF. The DNA of the CDR3 is TGCGCCAGCAGCCAGACGACCCCGAGCACCCATCTGGGAATGCAGTATTTT.

This clone appeared once. This rearrangement joins TRBV24-1 to TRBJ2-3; 7 positions match TRBD2. Trimming took 9 bases from V and 0 from J; bases not matched to a gene: 5. This CDR3 spans 14 amino acids. Germline CDR1 is KGHDR and CDR2 is SFDVKD. The CDR3 region is CATRPAGSTDTQYF. The CDR3 DNA is TGTGCCACCCGTCCAGCGGGAAGCACAGATACGCAGTATTTT.

The chain combines TRBV2 with TRBJ2-3; TRBD2 agrees at 14 bases. Germline CDR1 is SNHLY and CDR2 is FYNNEI. The V segment lost 6 bases and the J segment 5 bases; nucleotides outside the gene matches: 4. CDR3 length equals 15 residues. The DNA for the CDR3 is TGTGCCAGCAGCCGTGGACTAGCGGGAGGAGATACGCAGTATTTT. It encodes CASSRGLAGGDTQYF.

The sample holds one count of this clone. This chain uses TRBV5-1 with TRBJ1-2; no clear D. CDR3 length: 12 residues. V shed 3 bases and J shed 8 bases, with 11 bases lying between them. Germline CDR1 and CDR2: SGHRS and YFSETQ. In DNA, the CDR3 is TGCGCCAGCAGCTATACAGTAGGGGGCTACACCTTC. Protein: CASSYTVGGYTF.

There are a few counts of this clone. The chain links TRBV6-6 to TRBJ1-5; TRBD1 matches at 8 bases. This CDR3 contains 14 residues. Germline V gene sequence: CDR1 MNHNY, CDR2 SVGAGI (reference sequence). Losses at the gene ends were 7 bases for V and 5 bases for J; bases not matched to a gene: 7. CDR3 protein: CASNLGQGHQPQHF. Here the CDR3 DNA reads TGTGCCAGCAACCTCGGACAGGGACATCAGCCCCAGCATTTT.

The chain has TRBV25-1 and TRBJ2-4, with 7 bases aligning to TRBD1. In germline, CDR1 is MGHDK, CDR2 SYGVNS. The length of the CDR3 is 15 residues. The V segment lost 1 base and the J segment 6 bases; nucleotides outside the gene matches: 6. The DNA of the CDR3 is TGTGCCAGCAGTGAATTCGGGACAGCCGTAAACATTCAGTACTTC. Translated: CASSEFGTAVNIQYF.